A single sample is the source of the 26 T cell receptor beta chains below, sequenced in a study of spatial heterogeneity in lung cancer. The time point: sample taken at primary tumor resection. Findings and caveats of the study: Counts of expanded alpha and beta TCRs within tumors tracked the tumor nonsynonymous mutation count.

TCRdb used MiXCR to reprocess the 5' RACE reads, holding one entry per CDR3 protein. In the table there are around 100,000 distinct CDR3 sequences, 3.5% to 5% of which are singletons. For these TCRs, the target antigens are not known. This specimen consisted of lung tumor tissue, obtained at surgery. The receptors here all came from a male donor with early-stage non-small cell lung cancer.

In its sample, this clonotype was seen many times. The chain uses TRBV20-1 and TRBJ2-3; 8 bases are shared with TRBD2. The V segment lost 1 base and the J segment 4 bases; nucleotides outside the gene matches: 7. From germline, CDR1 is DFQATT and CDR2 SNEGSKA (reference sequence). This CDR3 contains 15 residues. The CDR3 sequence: CSARVSGSGADTQYF. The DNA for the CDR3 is TGCAGTGCTAGAGTCAGCGGGAGCGGGGCAGATACGCAGTATTTT.

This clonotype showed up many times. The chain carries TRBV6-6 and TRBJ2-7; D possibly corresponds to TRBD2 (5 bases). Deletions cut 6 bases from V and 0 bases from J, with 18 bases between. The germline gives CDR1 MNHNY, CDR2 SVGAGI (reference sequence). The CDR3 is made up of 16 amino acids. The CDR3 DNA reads TGTGCCAGCAGCCCATTTGGCGGGCGAAACTCCTACGAGCAGTACTTC. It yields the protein CASSPFGGRNSYEQYF.

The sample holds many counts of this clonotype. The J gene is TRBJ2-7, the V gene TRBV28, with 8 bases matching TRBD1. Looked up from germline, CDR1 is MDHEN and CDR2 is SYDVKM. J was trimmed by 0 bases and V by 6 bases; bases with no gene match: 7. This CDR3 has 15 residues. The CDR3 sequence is CASSTTGGLSYEQYF. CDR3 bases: TGTGCCAGCAGCACTACAGGGGGTCTCTCCTACGAGCAGTACTTC.

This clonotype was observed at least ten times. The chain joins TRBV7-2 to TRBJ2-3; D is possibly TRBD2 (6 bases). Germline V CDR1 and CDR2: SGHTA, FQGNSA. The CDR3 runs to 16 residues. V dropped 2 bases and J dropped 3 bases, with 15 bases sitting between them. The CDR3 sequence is CASSLFGGMRTDTQYF. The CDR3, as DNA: TGTGCCAGCAGCTTATTCGGCGGGATGAGGACAGATACGCAGTATTTT.

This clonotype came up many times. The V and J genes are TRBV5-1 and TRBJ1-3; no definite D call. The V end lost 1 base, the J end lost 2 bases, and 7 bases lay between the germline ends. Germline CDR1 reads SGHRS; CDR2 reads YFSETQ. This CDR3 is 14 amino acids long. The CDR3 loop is CASSLMSPGNTIYF. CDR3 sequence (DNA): TGCGCCAGCAGCTTGATGTCTCCTGGAAACACCATATATTTT.

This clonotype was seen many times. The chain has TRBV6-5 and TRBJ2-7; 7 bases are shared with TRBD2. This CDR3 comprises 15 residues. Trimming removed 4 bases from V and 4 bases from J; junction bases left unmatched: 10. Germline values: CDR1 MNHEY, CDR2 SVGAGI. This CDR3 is CASSWDGSGLYEQYF. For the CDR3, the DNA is TGTGCCAGCAGTTGGGACGGTAGCGGGCTATACGAGCAGTACTTC.

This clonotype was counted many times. CDR3 sequence: CASSPADINFYGYTF. DNA for the CDR3: TGTGCCAGCAGTCCGGCCGACATAAATTTCTATGGCTACACCTTC. The V and J genes are TRBV12-3 or TRBV12-4 and TRBJ1-2, with no clear D. Trimming took 5 bases from V and 4 from J, leaving 17 bases between them. This CDR3 region has 15 residues.

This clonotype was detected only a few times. Here the CDR3 DNA reads TGTGCCAGCAACATAGCGGGAGCAGAGACCCAGTACTTC. Its translation: CASNIAGAETQYF. The chain combines TRBV7-9 with TRBJ2-5; 9 bases are a match to TRBD2. The V segment lost 7 bases and the J segment 4 bases; nucleotides outside the gene matches: 4. Germline lookup yields CDR1 SEHNR and CDR2 FQNEAQ (reference sequence). CDR3 length: 13 residues.

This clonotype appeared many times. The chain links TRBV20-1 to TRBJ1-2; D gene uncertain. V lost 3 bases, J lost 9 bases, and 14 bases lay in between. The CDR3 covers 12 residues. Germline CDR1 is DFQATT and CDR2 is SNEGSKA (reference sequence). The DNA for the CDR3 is TGCAGTGCTAGGACGGACGCCCAGAGCTACACCTTC. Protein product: CSARTDAQSYTF.

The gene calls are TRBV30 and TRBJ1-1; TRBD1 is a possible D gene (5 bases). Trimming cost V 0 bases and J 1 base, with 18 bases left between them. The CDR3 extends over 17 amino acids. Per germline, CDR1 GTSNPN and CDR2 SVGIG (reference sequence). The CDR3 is CAWSVLLGRGANTEAFF. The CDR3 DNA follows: TGTGCCTGGAGTGTACTATTAGGGAGAGGGGCGAACACTGAAGCTTTCTTT.

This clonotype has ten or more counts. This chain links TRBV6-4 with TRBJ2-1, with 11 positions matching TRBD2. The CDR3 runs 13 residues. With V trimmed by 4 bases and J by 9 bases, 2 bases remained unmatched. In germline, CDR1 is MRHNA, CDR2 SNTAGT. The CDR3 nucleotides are TGTGCCAGCAGTGCGACTAGCGGGACTGAGCAGTTCTTC. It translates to CASSATSGTEQFF.

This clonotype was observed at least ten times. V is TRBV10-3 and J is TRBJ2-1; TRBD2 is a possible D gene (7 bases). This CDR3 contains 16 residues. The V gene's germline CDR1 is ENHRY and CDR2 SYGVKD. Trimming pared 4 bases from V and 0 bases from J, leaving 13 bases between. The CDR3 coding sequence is TGTGCCATCAGTGTCGGGGGCGGGAGCTCCTACAATGAGCAGTTCTTC. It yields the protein CAISVGGGSSYNEQFF.

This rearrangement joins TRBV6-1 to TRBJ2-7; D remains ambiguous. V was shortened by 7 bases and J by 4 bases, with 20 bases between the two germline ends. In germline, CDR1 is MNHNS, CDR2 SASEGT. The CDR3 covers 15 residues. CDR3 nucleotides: TGTGCCAGCACCGAAAGTGGAAAAATCGTTTACGAGCAGTACTTC. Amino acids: CASTESGKIVYEQYF.

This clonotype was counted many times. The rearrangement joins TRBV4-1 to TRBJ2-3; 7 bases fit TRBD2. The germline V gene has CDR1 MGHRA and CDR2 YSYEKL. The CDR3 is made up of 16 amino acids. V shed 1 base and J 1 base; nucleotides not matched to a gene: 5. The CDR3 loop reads CASSQGPSGRTDTQYF. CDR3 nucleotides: TGCGCCAGCAGCCAAGGGCCTAGCGGCCGCACAGATACGCAGTATTTT.

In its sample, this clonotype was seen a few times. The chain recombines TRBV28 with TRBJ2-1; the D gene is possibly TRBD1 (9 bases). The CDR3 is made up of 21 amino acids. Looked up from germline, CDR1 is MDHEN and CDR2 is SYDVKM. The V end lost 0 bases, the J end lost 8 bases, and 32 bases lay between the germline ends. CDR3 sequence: CASSLWILRDRASGSFHEQFF. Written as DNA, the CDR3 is TGTGCCAGCAGTTTATGGATACTCCGGGACAGGGCGAGCGGGAGTTTCCATGAGCAGTTCTTC.

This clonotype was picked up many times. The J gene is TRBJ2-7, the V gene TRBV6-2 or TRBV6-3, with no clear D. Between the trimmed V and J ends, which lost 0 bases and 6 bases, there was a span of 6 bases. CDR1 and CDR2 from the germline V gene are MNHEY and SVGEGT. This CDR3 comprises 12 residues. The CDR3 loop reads CASSYSRLEQYF. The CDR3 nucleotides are TGTGCCAGCAGTTACTCCAGACTCGAGCAGTACTTC.

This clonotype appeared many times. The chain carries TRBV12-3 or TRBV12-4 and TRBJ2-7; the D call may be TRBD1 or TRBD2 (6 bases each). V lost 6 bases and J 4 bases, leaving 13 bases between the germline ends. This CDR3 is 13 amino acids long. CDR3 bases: TGTGCCAGCAGCTACACAGGGACTTACGAGCAGTACTTC. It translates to CASSYTGTYEQYF.

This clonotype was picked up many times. The CDR3: CASSRIVGSYEQYF. DNA of the CDR3: TGTGCCAGCAGCCGAATCGTGGGATCCTACGAGCAGTACTTC. The chain joins TRBV14 to TRBJ2-7; no reliable D call. From germline, CDR1 is SGHDN and CDR2 FVKESK. The CDR3 has 14 amino acids. Trimming removed 4 bases at V and 1 base at J, with 11 bases between.

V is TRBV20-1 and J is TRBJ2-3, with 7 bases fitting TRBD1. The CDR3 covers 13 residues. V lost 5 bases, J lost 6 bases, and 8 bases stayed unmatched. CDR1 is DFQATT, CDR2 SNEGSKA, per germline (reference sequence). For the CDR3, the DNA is TGCAGTGCTCCTGGACAGGCTTCGGATACGCAGTATTTT. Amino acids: CSAPGQASDTQYF.

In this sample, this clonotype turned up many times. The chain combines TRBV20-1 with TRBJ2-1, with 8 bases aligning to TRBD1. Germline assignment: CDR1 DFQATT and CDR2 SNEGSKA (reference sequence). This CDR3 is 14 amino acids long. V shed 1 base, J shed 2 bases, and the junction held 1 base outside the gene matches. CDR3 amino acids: CSARGTGPYNEQFF. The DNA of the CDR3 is TGCAGTGCTAGAGGGACAGGGCCCTACAATGAGCAGTTCTTC.

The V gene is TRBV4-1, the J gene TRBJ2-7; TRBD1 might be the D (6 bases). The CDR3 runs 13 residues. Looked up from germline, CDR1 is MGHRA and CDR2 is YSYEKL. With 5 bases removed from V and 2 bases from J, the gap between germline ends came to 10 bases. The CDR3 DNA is TGCGCCAGCAGCGTCCGGGACACCTACGAGCAGTACTTC. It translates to CASSVRDTYEQYF.

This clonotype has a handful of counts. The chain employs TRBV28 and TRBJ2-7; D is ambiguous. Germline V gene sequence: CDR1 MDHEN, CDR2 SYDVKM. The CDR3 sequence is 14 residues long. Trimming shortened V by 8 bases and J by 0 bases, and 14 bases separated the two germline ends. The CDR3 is CASSSSLSSYEQYF. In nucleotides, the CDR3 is TGTGCCAGCTCGAGCAGTCTAAGCTCCTACGAGCAGTACTTC. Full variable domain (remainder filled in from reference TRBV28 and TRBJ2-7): DVKVTQSSRYLVKRTGEKVFLECVQDMDHENMFWYRQDPGLGLRLIYFSYDVKMKEKGDIPEGYSVSREKKERFSLILESASTNQTSMYLCASSSSLSSYEQYFGPGTRLTVT.

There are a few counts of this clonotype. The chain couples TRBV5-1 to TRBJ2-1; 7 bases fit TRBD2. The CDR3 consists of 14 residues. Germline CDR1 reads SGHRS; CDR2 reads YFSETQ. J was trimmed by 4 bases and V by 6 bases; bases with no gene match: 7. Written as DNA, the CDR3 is TGCGCCAGCAACGGGGGGAGCCGGTACAATGAGCAGTTCTTC. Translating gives CASNGGSRYNEQFF.

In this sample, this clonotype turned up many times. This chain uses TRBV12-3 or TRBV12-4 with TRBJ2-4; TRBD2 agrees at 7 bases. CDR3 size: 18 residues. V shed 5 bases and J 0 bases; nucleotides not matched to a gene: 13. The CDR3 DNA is TGTGCCAGCAGTCTCCTGGCTAGCGGCCATGTAGCCAAAAACATTCAGTACTTC. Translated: CASSLLASGHVAKNIQYF.

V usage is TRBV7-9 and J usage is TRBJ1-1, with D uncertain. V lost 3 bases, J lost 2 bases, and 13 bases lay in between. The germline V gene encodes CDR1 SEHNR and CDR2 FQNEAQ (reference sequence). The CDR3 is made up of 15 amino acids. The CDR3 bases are TGTGCCAGCAGCTTGGGCCGTGGAGTAAACACTGAAGCTTTCTTT. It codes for CASSLGRGVNTEAFF.

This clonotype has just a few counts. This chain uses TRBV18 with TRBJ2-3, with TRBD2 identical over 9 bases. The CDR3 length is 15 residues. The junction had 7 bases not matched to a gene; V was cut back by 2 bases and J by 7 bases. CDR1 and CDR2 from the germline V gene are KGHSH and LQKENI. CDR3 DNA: TGTGCCAGCTCACCAAGGGCGGGAGGGCCTAATACGCAGTATTTT. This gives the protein CASSPRAGGPNTQYF.